The rows below give T cell receptor beta chains drawn from one sample of a study of T cells expressing NK-cell markers. After re-calling the 5' RACE reads, TCRdb lists one entry per CDR3 protein, DNA absent. The sample totals 200,000 to 300,000 distinct CDR3 sequences; its top ten clones hold about 4%. Sequencing used blood T cells: a sorted CD56 or NKG2C T cell subset, CD4+ or CD8+ T cells, or bulk PBMC T cells (not recorded which). The origin of the receptors is a woman aged 18-70 years in good health. CDR3s include the opening cysteine and the closing phenylalanine or tryptophan. The order of the fields is V gene, J gene, CDR3 protein.

v_gene: TRBV24-1
j_gene: TRBJ1-3
CDR3aa: CATSDLMQVKSSGNTIYF

v_gene: TRBV28
j_gene: TRBJ1-4
CDR3aa: CASSFSEKLFF

v_gene: TRBV5-4
j_gene: TRBJ1-4
CDR3aa: CASSLQQGDNEKLFF

v_gene: TRBV4-3
j_gene: TRBJ1-1
CDR3aa: CASSQGVGQHTEAFF

v_gene: TRBV20-1
j_gene: TRBJ1-1
CDR3aa: CSASVKVNTEAFF

v_gene: TRBV7-2
j_gene: TRBJ1-5
CDR3aa: CASSLVVGRDSNQPQHF

v_gene: TRBV6-1
j_gene: TRBJ1-5
CDR3aa: CASRQGKSQPQHF

v_gene: TRBV6-5
j_gene: TRBJ2-5
CDR3aa: CASSYVPGVETQYF

v_gene: TRBV3-1
j_gene: TRBJ2-1
CDR3aa: CASSPPGGWQFF

v_gene: TRBV7-2
j_gene: TRBJ2-3
CDR3aa: CASSLDLLDTQYF

v_gene: TRBV14
j_gene: TRBJ1-2
CDR3aa: CASSQDDNYGYTF

v_gene: TRBV18
j_gene: TRBJ1-2
CDR3aa: CASSPAGTAVAGYTF

v_gene: TRBV5-1
j_gene: TRBJ2-7
CDR3aa: CASSLLGESFDEQYF

v_gene: TRBV29-1
j_gene: TRBJ1-1
CDR3aa: CSVESPGTMAFF

v_gene: TRBV12-3/TRBV12-4
j_gene: TRBJ1-5
CDR3aa: CASGRGIHQPQHF

v_gene: TRBV6-5
j_gene: TRBJ1-6
CDR3aa: CASSYQGWYSPLHF

v_gene: TRBV9
j_gene: TRBJ1-2
CDR3aa: CASSELDRFTF

v_gene: TRBV10-3
j_gene: TRBJ2-2
CDR3aa: CAISGGAGGHTGELFF

v_gene: TRBV15
j_gene: TRBJ1-1
CDR3aa: CATSSGTGGLTEAFF

v_gene: TRBV18
j_gene: TRBJ2-3
CDR3aa: CASSPRWGRASTDTQYF

v_gene: TRBV28
j_gene: TRBJ2-2
CDR3aa: CASSLSYGPTGELFF

v_gene: TRBV10-3
j_gene: TRBJ1-6
CDR3aa: CAITWTPLGSPLHF

v_gene: TRBV20-1
j_gene: TRBJ1-1
CDR3aa: CSARDVTGATNTEAFF

v_gene: TRBV10-3
j_gene: TRBJ2-1
CDR3aa: CAISETIAGGGYNEQFF

v_gene: TRBV7-8
j_gene: TRBJ2-3
CDR3aa: CASSFVTSGVDTQYF

v_gene: TRBV3-1
j_gene: TRBJ1-4
CDR3aa: CASSRDSGPKEKLFF

v_gene: TRBV20-1
j_gene: TRBJ2-5
CDR3aa: CSARYRGETQYF

v_gene: TRBV13
j_gene: TRBJ1-1
CDR3aa: CASSIRDRGLPEAFF

v_gene: TRBV12-3/TRBV12-4
j_gene: TRBJ2-4
CDR3aa: CASSPPPGTPTKNIQYF

v_gene: TRBV5-1
j_gene: TRBJ2-2
CDR3aa: CASSLSAGTGELFF

v_gene: TRBV5-1
j_gene: TRBJ2-6
CDR3aa: CASSLLISGANVLTF

v_gene: TRBV19
j_gene: TRBJ2-2
CDR3aa: CASSLDRGGSTGELFF

v_gene: TRBV14
j_gene: TRBJ1-6
CDR3aa: CASSRGQGARNSPLHF

v_gene: TRBV12-3/TRBV12-4
j_gene: TRBJ2-3
CDR3aa: CASSFKRGIGGGTDTQYF

v_gene: TRBV6-2/TRBV6-3
j_gene: TRBJ2-2
CDR3aa: CASQGQGRTGELFF

v_gene: TRBV7-8
j_gene: TRBJ2-3
CDR3aa: CASSLAPRTSGTDTQYF

v_gene: TRBV12-3/TRBV12-4
j_gene: TRBJ2-3
CDR3aa: CASSPRLGYGDMDADTQYF

v_gene: TRBV7-8
j_gene: TRBJ2-3
CDR3aa: CASSLAGDSSSSTDTQYF

v_gene: TRBV25-1
j_gene: TRBJ1-1
CDR3aa: CASSVPSADTEAFF

v_gene: TRBV5-1
j_gene: TRBJ2-7
CDR3aa: CASSLGTGPSSYEQYF

v_gene: TRBV20-1
j_gene: TRBJ2-5
CDR3aa: CSAQGPPQETQYF

v_gene: TRBV12-3/TRBV12-4
j_gene: TRBJ2-5
CDR3aa: CASSLVTVSRRRETQYF

v_gene: TRBV20-1
j_gene: TRBJ2-5
CDR3aa: CSASPTRQETQYF

v_gene: TRBV7-2
j_gene: TRBJ2-7
CDR3aa: CASSSSGTSVYEQYF

v_gene: TRBV5-6
j_gene: TRBJ2-3
CDR3aa: CASSPIQISTDTQYF

v_gene: TRBV7-2
j_gene: TRBJ1-4
CDR3aa: CASSSPAREKLFF

v_gene: TRBV9
j_gene: TRBJ2-3
CDR3aa: CASSVWGAVDTQYF

v_gene: TRBV24-1
j_gene: TRBJ2-1
CDR3aa: CATSDLRGGEQFF

v_gene: TRBV20-1
j_gene: TRBJ2-1
CDR3aa: CSASLAGGLNEQFF

v_gene: TRBV15
j_gene: TRBJ1-5
CDR3aa: CATSRVLGTGGTGNQPQHF

v_gene: TRBV20-1
j_gene: TRBJ2-4
CDR3aa: CSARGQPLAKNIQYF

v_gene: TRBV5-6
j_gene: TRBJ2-5
CDR3aa: CASSLIRRETQYF

v_gene: TRBV15
j_gene: TRBJ2-1
CDR3aa: CATSRAGGSIGVRSYNEQFF

v_gene: TRBV7-2
j_gene: TRBJ1-6
CDR3aa: CASSLERRSPLHF

v_gene: TRBV27
j_gene: TRBJ2-5
CDR3aa: CASTSGYKRGETQYF